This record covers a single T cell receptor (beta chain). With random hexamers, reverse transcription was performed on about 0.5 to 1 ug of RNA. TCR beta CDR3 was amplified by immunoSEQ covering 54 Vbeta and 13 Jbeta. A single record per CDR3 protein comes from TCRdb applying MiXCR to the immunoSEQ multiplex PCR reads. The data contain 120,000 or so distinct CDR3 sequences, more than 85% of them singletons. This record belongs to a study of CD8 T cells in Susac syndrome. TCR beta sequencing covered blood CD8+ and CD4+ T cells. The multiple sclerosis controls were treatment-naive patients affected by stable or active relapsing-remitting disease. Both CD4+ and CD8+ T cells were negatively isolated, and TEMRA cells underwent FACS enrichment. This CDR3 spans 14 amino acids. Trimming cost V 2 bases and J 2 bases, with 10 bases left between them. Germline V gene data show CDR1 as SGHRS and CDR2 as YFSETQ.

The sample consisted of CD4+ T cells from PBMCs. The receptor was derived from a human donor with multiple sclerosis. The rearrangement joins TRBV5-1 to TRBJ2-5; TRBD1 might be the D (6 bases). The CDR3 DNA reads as TGCGCCAGCAGCTTACAGGGAGATCAAGAGACCCAGTACTTC. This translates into CASSLQGDQETQYF.